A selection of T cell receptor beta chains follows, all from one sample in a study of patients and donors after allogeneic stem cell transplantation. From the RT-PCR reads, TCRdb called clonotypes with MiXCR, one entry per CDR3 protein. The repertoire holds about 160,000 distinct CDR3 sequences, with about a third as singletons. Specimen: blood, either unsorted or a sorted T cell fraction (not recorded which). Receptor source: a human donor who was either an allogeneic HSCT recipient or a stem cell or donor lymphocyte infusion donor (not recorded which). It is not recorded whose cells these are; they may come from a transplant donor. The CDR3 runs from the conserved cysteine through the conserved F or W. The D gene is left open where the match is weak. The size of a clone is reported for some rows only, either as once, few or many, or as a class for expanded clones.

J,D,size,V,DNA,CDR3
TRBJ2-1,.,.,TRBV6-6,TGTGCCAGCAGTCCGCCTAGCACTGAGCAGTTCTTC,CASSPPSTEQFF
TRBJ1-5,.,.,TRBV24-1,TGTGCCACCAGTGACCGGGACGGTAGCAATCAGCCCCAGCATTTT,CATSDRDGSNQPQHF
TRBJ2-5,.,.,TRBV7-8,TGTGCCAGCAGCTTAGTGGGAGTCGTGGGGGAGACCCAGTACTTC,CASSLVGVVGETQYF
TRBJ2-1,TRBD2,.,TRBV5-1,TGCGCCAGCAGCTTGGTACCTAGCGGGGGCCGTTACAATGAGCAGTTCTTC,CASSLVPSGGRYNEQFF
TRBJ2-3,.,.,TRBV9,TGTGCCAGCAGCGTAGCTACGGGGCTCACAGATACGCAGTATTTT,CASSVATGLTDTQYF
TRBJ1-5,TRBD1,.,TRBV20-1,TGCAGTGCTAGTAATCCAGGGGGTAGCGGGGGTCAGCCCCAGCATTTT,CSASNPGGSGGQPQHF
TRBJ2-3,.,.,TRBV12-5,TGTGCTAGTGGTTTGGGCCCTACCTACGGGACCCCTAGCACAGATACGCAGTATTTT,CASGLGPTYGTPSTDTQYF
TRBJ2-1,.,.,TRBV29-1,TGCAGCGTTGAGGGCCGGGGGAAAAAGTTCTTC,CSVEGRGKKFF
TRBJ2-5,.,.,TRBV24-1,TGTGCCACCAGTGCCTCCCGGGACATACAAGAGACCCAGTACTTC,CATSASRDIQETQYF
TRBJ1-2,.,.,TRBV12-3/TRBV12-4,TGTGCCAGCACTCCCGAAGGGGGGAGAGGCTACACCTTC,CASTPEGGRGYTF
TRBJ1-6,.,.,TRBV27,TGTGCCAGCAGTTTAGAGGGTGGTTTATTTGATTCACCCCTCCACTTT,CASSLEGGLFDSPLHF
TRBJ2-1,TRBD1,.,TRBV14,TGTGCCAGCAGCCAGAGTACCGGGACAGGATTTAATGAGCAGTTCTTC,CASSQSTGTGFNEQFF
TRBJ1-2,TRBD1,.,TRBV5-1,TGCGCCAGCAGACTCGGGACAGGGGGCAGGATCTATGGCTACACCTTC,CASRLGTGGRIYGYTF
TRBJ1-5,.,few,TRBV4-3,TGCGCCAGCAGCCAAGCGTGGGATAGCAATCAGCCCCAGCATTTT,CASSQAWDSNQPQHF
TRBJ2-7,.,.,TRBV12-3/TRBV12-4,TGTGCCAGCAGTCCGTTTTTTTACGAGCAGTACTTC,CASSPFFYEQYF
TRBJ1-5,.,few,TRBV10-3,TGTGCCATCAGTGAGTCAAAGGGAAATCAGCCCCAGCATTTT,CAISESKGNQPQHF
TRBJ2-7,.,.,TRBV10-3,TGTGCCATCAGTGAGTCGCCCCCAGGAGCACTCTACGAGCAGTACTTC,CAISESPPGALYEQYF
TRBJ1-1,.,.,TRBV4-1,TGCGCCAGCAGCCAAGAACCCCCCAGCACTGAAGCTTTCTTT,CASSQEPPSTEAFF
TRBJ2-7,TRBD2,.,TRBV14,TGTGCCAGCAGCCCGACTAGCGGGGCCTACGAGCAGTACTTC,CASSPTSGAYEQYF
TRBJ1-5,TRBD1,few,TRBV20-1,TGCAGTGCTACGGACAGGGGTCGGGCTGATCAGCCCCAGCATTTT,CSATDRGRADQPQHF
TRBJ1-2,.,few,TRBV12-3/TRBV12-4,TGTGCCACCGAGGGCCCCACCTTC,CATEGPTF
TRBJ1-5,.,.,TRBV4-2,TGTGCCAGCAGCCTACTTCACCGGCAGCCCCAGCATTTT,CASSLLHRQPQHF
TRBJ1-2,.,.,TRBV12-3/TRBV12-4,TGTGCCAGCAGTCCCTTCCAGGGCGGAGGCTATGGCTACACCTTC,CASSPFQGGGYGYTF
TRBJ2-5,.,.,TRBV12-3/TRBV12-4,TGTGCCAGCAGGCTGGGGGGACTTCCAGAGACCCAGTACTTC,CASRLGGLPETQYF
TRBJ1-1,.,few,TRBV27,TGTGCCAGCAGTTGGGGGTCGGACACTGAAGCTTTCTTT,CASSWGSDTEAFF
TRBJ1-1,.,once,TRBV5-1,TGCGCCAGCAGCTGGGGAGTCCAGAACACTGAAGCTTTCTTT,CASSWGVQNTEAFF